The 28 T cell receptor beta chains presented below share a single source sample, sequenced in a study of quantifying T cell responses using KT2 cells. The overall study: TCR alpha and beta constant-region primers primed reverse transcription of RNA.

Each cDNA got a UMI-containing oligo ligated at its 3' end. First-round PCR used three to four cycles and beta primers RC1.1 and RC1.2 covering TRBC1 and TRBC2. TCRdb independently ran MiXCR on the UMI-ligation and nested PCR reads; one entry per CDR3 protein. The data hold about 32,000 distinct CDR3 sequences, with roughly 8% observed a single time. Sequences were obtained from PBMCs spiked with cells of the T cell clone KT2. These TCRs come from a human donor.

This clonotype turned up a few times. V gene TRBV7-2 combines with J gene TRBJ1-1, with D perhaps matching TRBD1 (5 bases). Looked up from germline, CDR1 is SGHTA and CDR2 is FQGNSA. Trimming removed 2 bases at V and 1 base at J, with 11 bases between. There are 15 residues in the CDR3. The DNA for the CDR3 is TGTGCCAGCAGCTTATGGGGGACTCGGAACACTGAAGCTTTCTTT. It specifies CASSLWGTRNTEAFF. The full variable domain, rest sourced from reference TRBV7-2 and TRBJ1-1, is GAGVSQSPSNKVTEKGKDVELRCDPISGHTALYWYRQSLGQGLEFLIYFQGNSAPDKSGLPSDRFSAERTGGSVSTLTIQRTQQEDSAVYLCASSLWGTRNTEAFFGQGTRLTVV.

This clonotype was counted at least ten times. This chain links TRBV19 with TRBJ1-4, with D perhaps matching TRBD1 (6 bases). The CDR3 totals 15 residues. Trimming shortened V by 4 bases and J by 3 bases, and 12 bases separated the two germline ends. Germline V gene data show CDR1 as LNHDA and CDR2 as SQIVND (reference sequence). The DNA of the CDR3 is TGTGCCAGTAGTAATTCAGGGGCGGCTAATGAAAAACTGTTTTTT. Translation: CASSNSGAANEKLFF.

This clonotype has only a few counts. The chain is built from TRBV11-2 and TRBJ2-2, with 13 bases lining up with TRBD2. J lost 6 bases, V lost 6 bases, and 1 base had no gene match. Germline CDR1 is SGHAT and CDR2 is FQNNGV. The CDR3 totals 14 residues. CDR3 loop: CASRGLAGPGELFF. CDR3 nucleotide sequence: TGTGCCAGCAGGGGACTAGCGGGACCCGGGGAGCTGTTTTTT. The whole variable domain, filled in from reference TRBV11-2 and TRBJ2-2, reads EAGVAQSPRYKIIEKRQSVAFWCNPISGHATLYWYQQILGQGPKLLIQFQNNGVVDDSQLPKDRFSAERLKGVDSTLKIQPAKLEDSAVYLCASRGLAGPGELFFGEGSRLTVL.

The V gene is TRBV4-3, the J gene TRBJ1-2; D is unclear. The CDR3 spans 15 residues. Trimming removed 0 bases from V and 8 bases from J, with 16 bases in between. Germline CDR1 and CDR2: LGHNA and YSLEER. CDR3 sequence reads: CASSQEPPGDGGYTF. The CDR3, as DNA: TGCGCCAGCAGCCAAGAACCGCCAGGAGATGGGGGCTACACCTTC.

This clonotype was detected a few times. The chain couples TRBV5-1 to TRBJ2-7, with 7 bases aligning to TRBD2. The CDR3 extends over 15 amino acids. Losses at the gene ends were 7 bases for V and 0 bases for J; bases not matched to a gene: 10. Germline CDR1 SGHRS, CDR2 YFSETQ. The DNA for the CDR3 is TGCGCCAGCCGTAAAGTCCGGGGGGACTCCTACGAGCAGTACTTC. It translates to CASRKVRGDSYEQYF.

This clonotype was detected ten times or more. V usage is TRBV29-1 and J usage is TRBJ1-2, with TRBD1 as a possible D gene (5 bases). With 6 bases removed from V and 1 base from J, the gap between germline ends came to 6 bases. The CDR3 consists of 11 residues. Germline lookup yields CDR1 SQVTM and CDR2 ANQGSEA. In DNA form, the CDR3 reads TGCAGCGTACAGGATAACTATGGCTACACCTTC. Protein: CSVQDNYGYTF.

The chain couples TRBV19 to TRBJ1-5; perhaps TRBD1 as D (5 bases). Germline values: CDR1 LNHDA, CDR2 SQIVND (reference sequence). Trimming took off 6 bases at V and 4 bases at J, with 10 bases between the two ends. The CDR3 is 13 residues long. CDR3 sequence (DNA): TGTGCCAGTAGCCAGGGACTAAATCAGCCCCAGCATTTT. The encoded protein is CASSQGLNQPQHF.

Many counts were recorded for this clonotype. The chain uses TRBV25-1 and TRBJ1-1; D may be TRBD1 (5 bases). CDR1 MGHDK and CDR2 SYGVNS come from the germline V gene. CDR3 length equals 13 residues. V gave up 1 base and J gave up 4 bases, with 7 bases separating them. This CDR3 is CASSELRGTEAFF. The DNA for the CDR3 is TGTGCCAGCAGTGAATTAAGGGGCACTGAAGCTTTCTTT.

This clonotype was detected ten times or more. This rearrangement joins TRBV30 to TRBJ1-1, with D uncertain. V was clipped by 2 bases and J by 6 bases, with 13 bases between them. CDR1 is GTSNPN and CDR2 is SVGIG in the germline V gene (reference sequence). The CDR3 sequence is 13 residues long. The CDR3: CAWSRPPAAEAFF. The CDR3 DNA sequence: TGTGCCTGGAGTCGCCCCCCGGCAGCTGAAGCTTTCTTT.

The chain is built from TRBV30 and TRBJ1-2; the D is unclear. CDR3 length: 13 amino acids. With 2 bases removed from V and 8 bases from J, the gap between germline ends came to 15 bases. Germline values: CDR1 GTSNPN, CDR2 SVGIG (reference sequence). The CDR3 nucleotides read TGTGCCTGGAGTACGACTGAAGGTCTGGGCTACACCTTC. It encodes CAWSTTEGLGYTF.

The sample holds many counts of this clonotype. The V gene is TRBV7-2, the J gene TRBJ2-3; possible D gene TRBD1, 5 bases. Per germline, CDR1 SGHTA and CDR2 FQGNSA. The CDR3 sequence is 12 residues long. Trimming stripped 9 bases from V and 0 bases from J, with 7 bases between. This CDR3 is CASGASTDTQYF. Here the CDR3 DNA reads TGTGCCAGTGGGGCTAGCACAGATACGCAGTATTTT.

This clonotype is medium-sized by share. The rearrangement links TRBV6-1 to TRBJ2-5; 9 nucleotides line up with TRBD1. J was trimmed by 2 bases and V by 0 bases; bases with no gene match: 1. Germline-derived CDR1 and CDR2 are MNHNS and SASEGT. The CDR3 contains 15 residues. The CDR3 reads CASSEATGGQETQYF. The CDR3 DNA reads TGTGCCAGCAGTGAAGCGACAGGGGGGCAAGAGACCCAGTACTTC.

The genes are TRBV25-1 and TRBJ2-3; no reliable D call. The ends were cut back, 6 bases at V and 2 bases at J, with 15 bases in the middle. The V gene's germline CDR1 is MGHDK and CDR2 SYGVNS. The CDR3 has 15 residues. The CDR3 DNA follows: TGTGCCAGCAGCTCCCCGGTTGGGGTCACAGATACGCAGTATTTT. Its protein product is CASSSPVGVTDTQYF. Using reference TRBV25-1 and TRBJ2-3 for the parts outside the CDR3, the full variable domain is EADIYQTPRYLVIGTGKKITLECSQTMGHDKMYWYQQDPGMELHLIHYSYGVNSTEKGDLSSESTVSRIRTEHFPLTLESARPSHTSQYLCASSSPVGVTDTQYFGPGTRLTVL.

This clonotype was counted many times. The V call is TRBV6-5, the J call TRBJ2-1; TRBD2 is a possible D gene (6 bases). CDR1 is MNHEY and CDR2 is SVGAGI in the germline V gene. CDR3 length equals 16 residues. V was pared by 0 bases and J by 5 bases, with 14 bases between. The CDR3 nucleotides read TGTGCCAGCAGTTACTCGAGAGGCGGGAACAACAATGAGCAGTTCTTC. Protein: CASSYSRGGNNNEQFF.

The rearrangement links TRBV14 to TRBJ1-2; no firm D call. V was clipped by 3 bases and J by 4 bases, with 9 bases between them. The CDR3 is 13 residues long. CDR1 is SGHDN, CDR2 FVKESK, per germline. The CDR3 here is CASSHSRFYGYTF. The CDR3, as DNA: TGTGCCAGCAGCCACAGCCGATTCTATGGCTACACCTTC.

This clonotype was counted only a few times. The chain links TRBV27 to TRBJ2-1, with D hard to call. CDR1 and CDR2 from the germline V gene are MNHEY and SMNVEV (reference sequence). The CDR3 has 14 amino acids. V was pared by 5 bases and J by 0 bases, with 8 bases between. This CDR3 reads CASSDRSSYNEQFF. Written as DNA, the CDR3 is TGTGCCAGCAGTGACCGGTCCTCCTACAATGAGCAGTTCTTC.

This clonotype was found a few times. The V call is TRBV6-6, the J call TRBJ2-7, with 7 bases that match TRBD2. This CDR3 contains 13 residues. After removal of 4 bases from V and 4 bases from J, the junction contained 4 bases not matched to a gene. The germline gives CDR1 MNHNY, CDR2 SVGAGI (reference sequence). In DNA, the CDR3 is TGTGCCAGCAGTTCGGGACTATTATACGAGCAGTACTTC. Translated: CASSSGLLYEQYF.

This clonotype was counted ten times or more. The V and J genes are TRBV5-4 and TRBJ1-2; no clear D. Per the germline V gene, CDR1 is SGHNT and CDR2 is YYREEE (reference sequence). The CDR3 has 11 amino acids. The germline V and J ends were trimmed by 4 bases and 11 bases, with 12 bases remaining between them. The CDR3 nucleotides are TGTGCCAGCAGCCTGATAGGCTCATACACCTTC. Protein product: CASSLIGSYTF.

This clonotype was observed a few times. This sequence joins TRBV29-1 and TRBJ1-2; the match to TRBD1 covers 8 bases. The J segment lost 6 bases and the V segment lost 6 bases, leaving 6 bases of the junction unmatched. The CDR3 sequence is 12 residues long. The germline gives CDR1 SQVTM, CDR2 ANQGSEA. The CDR3 region has the DNA TGCAGCGTGCGGACAGGGATCGATGGCTACACCTTC. Protein: CSVRTGIDGYTF.

In its sample, this clonotype was seen many times. V gene TRBV12-3 or TRBV12-4 combines with J gene TRBJ1-2; 9 bases match TRBD1. V lost 3 bases to trimming and J lost 5 bases; unmatched junction nucleotides: 10. CDR3 length equals 16 residues. Here the CDR3 reads CASSFDRGSAEYGYTF. In DNA form, the CDR3 reads TGTGCCAGCAGTTTTGACAGGGGGTCGGCGGAGTATGGCTACACCTTC.

This clonotype was observed a handful of times. The V call is TRBV6-6, the J call TRBJ1-6; 7 bases map to TRBD1. The V segment lost 7 bases and the J segment 5 bases; nucleotides outside the gene matches: 5. Germline V gene data show CDR1 as MNHNY and CDR2 as SVGAGI (reference sequence). CDR3 length: 14 residues. The CDR3 bases are TGTGCCAGCAAGGGGACAGCTAATAATTCACCCCTCCACTTT. Protein product: CASKGTANNSPLHF.

The CDR3 spells CASSLARTGGPETQYF. CDR3 nucleotides: TGTGCCAGCAGCTTAGCGCGAACGGGGGGGCCGGAGACCCAGTACTTC. The genes are TRBV7-2 and TRBJ2-5; 8 nucleotides agree with TRBD2. Germline values: CDR1 SGHTA, CDR2 FQGNSA. The ends lost 0 bases at V and 5 bases at J; junction bases unmatched: 8. The CDR3 spans 16 residues.

This clonotype showed up many times. The CDR3 reads CASSLAARVEGYTF. The CDR3 DNA follows: TGTGCCAGCAGCTTAGCGGCCAGGGTCGAGGGCTACACCTTC. V gene TRBV7-9 combines with J gene TRBJ1-2, with a weak D call TRBD1 (5 bases). This CDR3 has 14 residues. V gave up 0 bases and J gave up 8 bases, with 13 bases separating them. Germline loops: CDR1 SEHNR, CDR2 FQNEAQ (reference sequence).

This clonotype was counted at least ten times. The chain employs TRBV20-1 and TRBJ1-4, with no clear D. V gave up 6 bases and J gave up 10 bases, with 18 bases separating them. CDR3 length: 13 amino acids. The germline CDR1 and CDR2 sequences are DFQATT and SNEGSKA (reference sequence). The CDR3 protein is CSATQGSLGKLFF. Here the CDR3 DNA reads TGCAGTGCCACCCAAGGTTCTTTAGGAAAACTGTTTTTT.

The chain employs TRBV27 and TRBJ2-2; no clear D gene. V was shortened by 6 bases and J by 5 bases, with 10 bases between the two germline ends. The CDR3 covers 13 residues. Per germline, CDR1 MNHEY and CDR2 SMNVEV (reference sequence). The CDR3: CASSQYDTGELFF. The CDR3 bases are TGTGCCAGCAGCCAGTACGATACCGGGGAGCTGTTTTTT.

This chain uses TRBV6-5 with TRBJ2-2; D tentatively reads TRBD1 or TRBD2 (6 bases each). Trimming removed 5 bases at V and 0 bases at J, with 13 bases between. This CDR3 is 16 amino acids long. Germline V gene sequence: CDR1 MNHEY, CDR2 SVGAGI. The CDR3, as DNA: TGTGCCAGCAGTCCCGGGGGCTACCCGAACACCGGGGAGCTGTTTTTT. Translation: CASSPGGYPNTGELFF.

At least ten counts were recorded for this clonotype. The chain links TRBV4-1 to TRBJ1-3; D unclear. V was clipped by 4 bases and J by 5 bases, with 15 bases between them. Germline V gene data show CDR1 as MGHRA and CDR2 as YSYEKL. This CDR3 is 15 amino acids long. CDR3 protein: CASSLTLTGRNTIYF. CDR3 coding DNA: TGCGCCAGCAGCCTAACATTGACGGGAAGAAACACCATATATTTT.

This clonotype was counted at least ten times. This CDR3 reads CSARGGLPYEQYF. For the CDR3, the DNA is TGCAGTGCTAGGGGGGGACTCCCCTACGAGCAGTACTTC. V and J are TRBV20-1 and TRBJ2-7, with D possibly being TRBD2 (6 bases). The CDR3 extends over 13 amino acids. CDR1 is DFQATT, CDR2 SNEGSKA, per germline (reference sequence). V lost 3 bases and J lost 2, with 11 bases in between.